This is a list of T cell receptor beta chains from one sample in a study of technical replicates of blood from a handful of donors. Sequencing was performed with immunoSEQ multiplex PCR; in TCRdb, only in-frame clones are kept and a portion is missing. The sample contains about 75,000 clones, 90% to 95% of which appear only once. The material sequenced was T cells isolated from PBMCs. These receptors originate from a human donor in good health. Some clones in this sample may be carry-over from other donors' samples. The CDR3 runs from the conserved cysteine through the conserved F or W. Fields, in order: V gene, clone size, D gene, J gene, CDR3 protein, CDR3 DNA. A D gene is named only where the DNA matches it firmly. Size is stated for part of the rows, as once, few or many counts, or as a class when the clone is expanded.

V gene: TRBV18; clone size: NA; D gene: NA; J gene: TRBJ1-2; CDR3 protein: CASSPRGEDYGYTF; CDR3 DNA: TGTGCCAGCTCACCAAGAGGGGAGGACTATGGCTACACCTTC
V gene: TRBV25-1; clone size: NA; D gene: TRBD2; J gene: TRBJ2-3; CDR3 protein: CASLAGAGDTQYF; CDR3 DNA: TGTGCCAGTCTAGCGGGAGCAGGAGATACGCAGTATTTT
V gene: TRBV11-2; clone size: NA; D gene: NA; J gene: TRBJ2-2; CDR3 protein: CASSPSRGGELFF; CDR3 DNA: TGTGCCAGCAGCCCCTCGCGGGGCGGGGAGCTGTTTTTT
V gene: TRBV13; clone size: NA; D gene: NA; J gene: TRBJ1-2; CDR3 protein: CASSLGGHPNYGYTF; CDR3 DNA: TGTGCCAGCAGCTTAGGAGGACACCCTAACTATGGCTACACCTTC
V gene: TRBV5-1; clone size: NA; D gene: NA; J gene: TRBJ2-5; CDR3 protein: CASSLGGSGQETQYF; CDR3 DNA: TGCGCCAGCAGCTTGGGCGGGTCGGGGCAAGAGACCCAGTACTTC
V gene: TRBV2; clone size: NA; D gene: NA; J gene: TRBJ2-7; CDR3 protein: CASEGVLYEQYF; CDR3 DNA: TGTGCCAGCGAAGGGGTACTCTACGAGCAGTACTTC
V gene: TRBV20-1; clone size: NA; D gene: TRBD1; J gene: TRBJ1-1; CDR3 protein: CSASRGLEAFF; CDR3 DNA: TGCAGTGCTAGCAGGGGGCTTGAAGCTTTCTTT
V gene: TRBV2; clone size: NA; D gene: TRBD2; J gene: TRBJ2-5; CDR3 protein: CASKAGAGETQYF; CDR3 DNA: TGTGCCAGCAAAGCGGGGGCCGGGGAGACCCAGTACTTC
V gene: TRBV10-2; clone size: NA; D gene: NA; J gene: TRBJ1-2; CDR3 protein: CAIMEANYGYTF; CDR3 DNA: TGCGCCATCATGGAGGCTAACTATGGCTACACCTTC
V gene: TRBV6-6; clone size: once; D gene: NA; J gene: TRBJ2-1; CDR3 protein: CASSYSTGREEQFF; CDR3 DNA: TGTGCCAGCAGTTACTCGACAGGTAGGGAGGAGCAGTTCTTC
V gene: TRBV19; clone size: NA; D gene: NA; J gene: TRBJ2-7; CDR3 protein: CASSTLGPQYEQYF; CDR3 DNA: TGTGCCAGTTCCACACTAGGGCCACAATACGAGCAGTACTTC